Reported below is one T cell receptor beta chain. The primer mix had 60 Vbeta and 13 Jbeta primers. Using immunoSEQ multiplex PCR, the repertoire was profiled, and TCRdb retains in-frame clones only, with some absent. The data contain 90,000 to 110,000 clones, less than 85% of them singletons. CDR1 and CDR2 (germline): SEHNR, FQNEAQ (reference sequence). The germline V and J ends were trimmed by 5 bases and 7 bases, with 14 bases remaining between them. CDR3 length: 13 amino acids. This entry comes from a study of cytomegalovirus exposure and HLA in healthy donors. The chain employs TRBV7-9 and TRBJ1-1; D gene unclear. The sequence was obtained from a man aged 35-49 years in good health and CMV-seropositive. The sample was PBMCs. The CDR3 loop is CASSPASEIEAFF. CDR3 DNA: TGTGCCAGCAGCCCCGCATCGGAGATTGAAGCTTTCTTT.